The following is a T cell receptor beta chain sequence with its context. The source of the sample is a study of blood T cell repertoires in COVID-19. Trimming shortened V by 3 bases and J by 4 bases, and 23 bases separated the two germline ends. This CDR3 contains 18 residues. Germline V gene sequence: CDR1 SEHNR, CDR2 FQNEAQ (reference sequence). The method was immunoSEQ multiplex PCR; TCRdb's version includes in-frame clones alone and lacks a portion of them. The repertoire holds 100,000 to 150,000 clones, with roughly nine tenths as singletons. The chain has TRBV7-9 and TRBJ2-3; D possibly corresponds to TRBD2 (6 bases). Sequenced sample: peripheral blood. The clonotype originates from a man between 65 and 85 years old who had recovered from COVID-19. The CDR3 coding sequence is TGTGCCAGCAGCTTCGACCCGCCGGGACGGGGGTTCTCAGATACGCAGTATTTT. Residues: CASSFDPPGRGFSDTQYF.